This T cell receptor beta chain was sequenced in a study of OX40 agonist ivuxolimab in advanced cancers. The wider study: Averaging 60 years in age, with a range of about 23 to 79, the cohort was around 85% male.

Clones were sequenced by immunoSEQ multiplex PCR, and TCRdb holds only the in-frame ones, with some missing. This sample has about 12,000 clones, with 80% to 90% found just once. On this clone: No antigen is known for it.

Patients with autoimmune history or systemic immunosuppression were excluded. Germline CDR1 reads SGHDT; CDR2 reads YYEEEE. Trimming pared 4 bases from V and 3 bases from J, leaving 14 bases between. The CDR3 extends over 14 amino acids. Study-wide results and limits: Both CD4+ and CD8+ T cell populations in blood had undergone clonal expansion by week 6 at 0.1 to 3.0 mg/kg. Certain nonresponders likewise exhibited a low normalized T-cell clonal expansion.

The sequencing used CD4+ or CD8+ T cells sorted from blood, collected in a trial of the OX40 agonist ivuxolimab. The source of this sequence is an adult with an advanced solid tumor such as melanoma, head and neck, liver or kidney cancer. The J gene is TRBJ2-7, the V gene TRBV5-6, with D perhaps matching TRBD1 (5 bases). CDR3: CASSDRQPHYEQYF. CDR3 sequence (DNA): TGTGCCAGCAGCGACAGACAACCCCACTACGAGCAGTACTTC.